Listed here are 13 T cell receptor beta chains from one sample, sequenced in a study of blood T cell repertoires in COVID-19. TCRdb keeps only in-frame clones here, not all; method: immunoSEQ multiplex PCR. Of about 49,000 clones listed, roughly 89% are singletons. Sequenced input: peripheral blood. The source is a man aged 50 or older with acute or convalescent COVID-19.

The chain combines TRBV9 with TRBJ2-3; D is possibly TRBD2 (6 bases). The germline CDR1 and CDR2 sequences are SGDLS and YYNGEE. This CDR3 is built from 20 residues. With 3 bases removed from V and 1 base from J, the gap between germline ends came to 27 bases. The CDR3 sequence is CASSGTFGRILGGGTDTQYF. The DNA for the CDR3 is TGTGCCAGCAGCGGGACGTTCGGGAGAATTTTAGGAGGGGGCACAGATACGCAGTATTTT.

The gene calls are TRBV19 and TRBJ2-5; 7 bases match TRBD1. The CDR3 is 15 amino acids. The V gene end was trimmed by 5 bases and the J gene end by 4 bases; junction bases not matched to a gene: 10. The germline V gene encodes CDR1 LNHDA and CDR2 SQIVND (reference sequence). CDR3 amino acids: CASSSRQGFGETQYF. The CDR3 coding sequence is TGTGCCAGTAGTTCCCGACAGGGATTTGGAGAGACCCAGTACTTC.

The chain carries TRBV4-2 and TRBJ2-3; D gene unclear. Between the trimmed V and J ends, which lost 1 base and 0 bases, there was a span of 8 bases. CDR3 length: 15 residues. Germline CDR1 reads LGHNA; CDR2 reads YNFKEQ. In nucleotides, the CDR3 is TGTGCCAGCAGCCAAGTGACTGCTAGCACAGATACGCAGTATTTT. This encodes CASSQVTASTDTQYF.

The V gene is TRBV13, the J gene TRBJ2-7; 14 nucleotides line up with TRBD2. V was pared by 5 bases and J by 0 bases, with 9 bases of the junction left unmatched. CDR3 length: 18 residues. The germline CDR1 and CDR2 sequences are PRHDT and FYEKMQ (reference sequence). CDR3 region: CASSLTSGRVYDSYEQYF. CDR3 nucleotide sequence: TGTGCCAGCAGCCTGACTAGCGGGAGGGTTTATGACTCCTACGAGCAGTACTTC.

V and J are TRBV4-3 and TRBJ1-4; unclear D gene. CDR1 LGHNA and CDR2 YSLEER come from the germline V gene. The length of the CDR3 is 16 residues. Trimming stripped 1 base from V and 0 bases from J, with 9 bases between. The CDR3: CASSQGGGSTNEKLFF. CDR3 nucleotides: TGCGCCAGCAGCCAAGGGGGAGGGTCAACTAATGAAAAACTGTTTTTT.

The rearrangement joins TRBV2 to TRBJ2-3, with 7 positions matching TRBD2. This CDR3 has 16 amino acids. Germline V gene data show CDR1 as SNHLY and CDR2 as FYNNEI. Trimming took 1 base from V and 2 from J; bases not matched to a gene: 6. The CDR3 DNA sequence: TGTGCCAGCAGTGAAGATCTAGCGGAGCTCACAGATACGCAGTATTTT. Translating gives CASSEDLAELTDTQYF.

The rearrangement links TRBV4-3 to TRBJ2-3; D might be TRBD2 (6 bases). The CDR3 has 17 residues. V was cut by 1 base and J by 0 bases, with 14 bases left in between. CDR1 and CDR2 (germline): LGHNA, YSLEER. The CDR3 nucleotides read TGCGCCAGCAGCCAAGGTCTCGGGGGAGGAAGCACAGATACGCAGTATTTT. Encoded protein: CASSQGLGGGSTDTQYF.

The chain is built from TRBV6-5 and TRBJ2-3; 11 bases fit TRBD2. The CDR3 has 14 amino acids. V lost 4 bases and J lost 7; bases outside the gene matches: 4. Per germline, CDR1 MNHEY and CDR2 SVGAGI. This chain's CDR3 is CASSWTSGLNTQYF. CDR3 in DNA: TGTGCCAGCAGTTGGACTAGCGGGTTGAATACGCAGTATTTT.

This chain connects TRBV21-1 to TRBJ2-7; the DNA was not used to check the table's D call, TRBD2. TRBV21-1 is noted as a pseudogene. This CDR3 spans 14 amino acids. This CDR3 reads CASIAWRSSYEQYF. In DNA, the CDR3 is TGTGCCAGCATAGCGTGGCGGAGCTCCTACGAGCAGTACTTC.

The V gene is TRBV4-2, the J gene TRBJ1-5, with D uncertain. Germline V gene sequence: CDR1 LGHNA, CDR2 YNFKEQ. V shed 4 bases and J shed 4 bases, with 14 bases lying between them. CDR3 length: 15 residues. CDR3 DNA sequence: TGTGCCAGCAGCCCCTCGGAGGGAACGAATCAGCCCCAGCATTTT. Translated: CASSPSEGTNQPQHF.

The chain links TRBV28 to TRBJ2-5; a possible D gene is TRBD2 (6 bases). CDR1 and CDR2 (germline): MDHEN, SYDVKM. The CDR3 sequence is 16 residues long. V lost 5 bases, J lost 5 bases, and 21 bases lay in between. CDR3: CASSLHSPRDGETQYF. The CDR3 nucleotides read TGTGCCAGCAGTCTCCATTCCCCGCGGGACGGCGAGACCCAGTACTTC.

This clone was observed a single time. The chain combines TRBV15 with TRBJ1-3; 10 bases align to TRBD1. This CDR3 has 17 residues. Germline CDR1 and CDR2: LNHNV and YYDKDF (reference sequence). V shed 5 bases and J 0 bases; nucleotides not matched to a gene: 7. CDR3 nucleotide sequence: TGTGCCACCAGCGGGTGGGACAGGGGCTTCTCTGGAAACACCATATATTTT. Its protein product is CATSGWDRGFSGNTIYF.

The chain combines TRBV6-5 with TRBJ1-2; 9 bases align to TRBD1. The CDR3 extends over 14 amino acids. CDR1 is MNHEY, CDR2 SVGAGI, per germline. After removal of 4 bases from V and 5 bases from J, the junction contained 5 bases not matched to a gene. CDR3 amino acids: CASSLRDRVYGYTF. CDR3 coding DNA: TGTGCCAGCAGTTTACGGGACAGGGTTTATGGCTACACCTTC.